This entry features one TCR beta chain sequence. Likely a read error: the CDR3 ends without its conserved phenylalanine or tryptophan. This sample is drawn from a study of spatial heterogeneity in lung cancer. MiXCR, run by TCRdb on the 5' RACE reads, gives a single entry per CDR3 protein. This sample has about 70,000 distinct CDR3 sequences, with approximately 8.9% found just once. The time point: blood at routine non-recurrence follow-up after resection. This CDR3 has 14 residues. CDR1 and CDR2 from the germline V gene are SGDLS and YYNGEE. The ends were cut back, 0 bases at V and 1 base at J, with 8 bases in the middle.

The sequencing used PBMCs, collected at follow-up. This TCR was recovered from a female donor with early-stage non-small cell lung cancer. The rearrangement joins TRBV9 to TRBJ2-7, with D tentatively TRBD1 or TRBD2 (5 bases each). The CDR3 sequence is CASSVGQRSYEQYC. The CDR3 DNA reads as TGTGCCAGCAGCGTAGGACAGCGGTCCTACGAGCAGTACTGC.